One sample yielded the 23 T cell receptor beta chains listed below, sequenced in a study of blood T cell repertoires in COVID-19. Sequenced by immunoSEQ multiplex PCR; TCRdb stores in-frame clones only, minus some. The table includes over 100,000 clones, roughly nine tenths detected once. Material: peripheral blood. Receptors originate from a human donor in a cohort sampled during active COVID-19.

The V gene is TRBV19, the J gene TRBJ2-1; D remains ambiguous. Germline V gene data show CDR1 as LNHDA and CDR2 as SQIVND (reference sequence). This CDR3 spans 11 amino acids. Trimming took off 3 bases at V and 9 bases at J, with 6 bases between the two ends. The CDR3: CASSMNGEQFF. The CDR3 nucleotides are TGTGCCAGTAGTATGAACGGTGAGCAGTTCTTC. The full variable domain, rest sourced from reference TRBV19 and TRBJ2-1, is DGGITQSPKYLFRKEGQNVTLSCEQNLNHDAMYWYRQDPGQGLRLIYYSQIVNDFQKGDIAEGYSVSREKKESFPLTVTSAQKNPTAFYLCASSMNGEQFFGPGTRLTVL.

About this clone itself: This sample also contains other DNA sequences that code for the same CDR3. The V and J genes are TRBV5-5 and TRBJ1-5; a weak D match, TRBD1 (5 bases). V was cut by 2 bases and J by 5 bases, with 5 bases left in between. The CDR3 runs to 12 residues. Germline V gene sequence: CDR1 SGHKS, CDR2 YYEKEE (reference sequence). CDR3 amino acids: CASSLGDQPQHF. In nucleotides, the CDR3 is TGTGCCAGCAGCTTAGGGGATCAGCCCCAGCATTTT.

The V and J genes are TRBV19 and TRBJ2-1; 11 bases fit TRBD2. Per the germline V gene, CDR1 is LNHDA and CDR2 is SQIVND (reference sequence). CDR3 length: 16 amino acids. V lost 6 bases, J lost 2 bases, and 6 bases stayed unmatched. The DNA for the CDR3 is TGTGCCAGTAGCCCACCTAGCGGGAGGCCCTACAATGAGCAGTTCTTC. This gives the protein CASSPPSGRPYNEQFF.

Written as DNA, the CDR3 is TGCGCCAGCAGCTGGGGGCCGCTTAGCTCTGGGGCCAACGTCCTGACTTTC. Translation: CASSWGPLSSGANVLTF. This chain connects TRBV5-1 to TRBJ2-6, with D possibly TRBD1 on 6 matching bases. The CDR3 sequence is 17 residues long. Trimming left V 3 bases short and J 0 bases short, with 13 bases between. In germline, CDR1 is SGHRS, CDR2 YFSETQ.

In DNA, the CDR3 is TGCAGCGTTGTAATGTTCAGGGGGACCTACGAGCAGTACTTC. Amino acids: CSVVMFRGTYEQYF. The chain recombines TRBV29-1 with TRBJ2-7; 7 bases are shared with TRBD1. The germline gives CDR1 SQVTM, CDR2 ANQGSEA. This CDR3 is built from 14 residues. V shed 4 bases, J shed 2 bases, and the junction held 8 bases outside the gene matches.

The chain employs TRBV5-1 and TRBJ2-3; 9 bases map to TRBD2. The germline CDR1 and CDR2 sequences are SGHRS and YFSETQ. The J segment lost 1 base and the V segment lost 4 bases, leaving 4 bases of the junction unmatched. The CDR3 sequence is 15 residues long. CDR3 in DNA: TGCGCCAGCAGCCCAGAGCGGGGGGGCACAGATACGCAGTATTTT. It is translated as CASSPERGGTDTQYF.

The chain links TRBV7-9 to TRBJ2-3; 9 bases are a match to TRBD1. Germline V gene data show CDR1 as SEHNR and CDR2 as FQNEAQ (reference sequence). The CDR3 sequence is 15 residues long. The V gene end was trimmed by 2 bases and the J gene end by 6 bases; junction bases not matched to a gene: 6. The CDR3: CASSLKTGGEDTQYF. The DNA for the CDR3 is TGTGCCAGCAGCTTAAAGACAGGGGGGGAGGATACGCAGTATTTT.

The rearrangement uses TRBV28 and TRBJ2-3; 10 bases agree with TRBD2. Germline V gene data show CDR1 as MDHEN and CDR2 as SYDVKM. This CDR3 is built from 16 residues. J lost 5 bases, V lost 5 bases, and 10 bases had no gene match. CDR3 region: CASSTPLAGAEDTQYF. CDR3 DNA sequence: TGTGCCAGCAGTACCCCTCTAGCGGGAGCTGAAGATACGCAGTATTTT.

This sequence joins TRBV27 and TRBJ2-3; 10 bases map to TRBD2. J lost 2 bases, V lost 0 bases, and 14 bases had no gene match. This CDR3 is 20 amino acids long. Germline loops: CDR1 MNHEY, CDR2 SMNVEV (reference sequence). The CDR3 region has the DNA TGTGCCAGCAGTTTATCGACCGTTGCAGCTGGACTAGCGGCCACAGATACGCAGTATTTT. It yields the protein CASSLSTVAAGLAATDTQYF.

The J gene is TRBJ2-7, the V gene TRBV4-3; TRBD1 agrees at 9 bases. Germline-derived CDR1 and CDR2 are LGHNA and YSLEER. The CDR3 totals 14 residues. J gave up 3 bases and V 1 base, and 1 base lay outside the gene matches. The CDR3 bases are TGCGCCAGCAGCCAAGGGGGACAGGGCTACGAGCAGTACTTC. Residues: CASSQGGQGYEQYF.

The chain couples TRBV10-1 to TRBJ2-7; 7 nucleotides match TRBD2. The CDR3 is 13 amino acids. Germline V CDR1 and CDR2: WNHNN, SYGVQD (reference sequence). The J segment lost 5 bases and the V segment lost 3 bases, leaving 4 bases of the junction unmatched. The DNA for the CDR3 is TGCGCCAGCAGTGAAAGGCTAGCGGACGAGCAGTACTTC. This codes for CASSERLADEQYF.

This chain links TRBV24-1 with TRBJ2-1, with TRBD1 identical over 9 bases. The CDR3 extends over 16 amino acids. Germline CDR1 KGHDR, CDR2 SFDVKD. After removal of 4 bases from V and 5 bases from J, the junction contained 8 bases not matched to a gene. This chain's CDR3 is CATSETGTGLNNEQFF. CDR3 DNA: TGTGCCACCAGTGAAACCGGGACAGGGTTAAACAATGAGCAGTTCTTC.

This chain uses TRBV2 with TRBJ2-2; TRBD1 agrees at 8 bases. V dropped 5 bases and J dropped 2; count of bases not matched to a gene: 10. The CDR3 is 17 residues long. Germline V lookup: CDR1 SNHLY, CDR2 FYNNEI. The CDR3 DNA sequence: TGTGCCAGCAGTCCCACTGGACAGGGCCGCAACACCGGGGAGCTGTTTTTT. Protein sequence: CASSPTGQGRNTGELFF. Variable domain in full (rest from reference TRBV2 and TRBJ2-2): EPEVTQTPSHQVTQMGQEVILRCVPISNHLYFYWYRQILGQKVEFLVSFYNNEISEKSEIFDDQFSVERPDGSNFTLKIRSTKLEDSAMYFCASSPTGQGRNTGELFFGEGSRLTVL.

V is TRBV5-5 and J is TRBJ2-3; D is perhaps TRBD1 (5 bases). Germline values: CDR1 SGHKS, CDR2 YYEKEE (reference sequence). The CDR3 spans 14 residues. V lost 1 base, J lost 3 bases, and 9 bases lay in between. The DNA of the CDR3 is TGTGCCAGCAGCTTGAAGAAGGGGACAGATACGCAGTATTTT. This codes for CASSLKKGTDTQYF.

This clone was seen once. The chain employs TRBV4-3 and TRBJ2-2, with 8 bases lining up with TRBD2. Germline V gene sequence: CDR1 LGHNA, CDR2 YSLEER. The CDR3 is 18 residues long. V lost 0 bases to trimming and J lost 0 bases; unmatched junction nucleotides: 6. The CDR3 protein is CASSQDLGGRTNTGELFF. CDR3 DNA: TGCGCCAGCAGCCAAGATCTCGGCGGGAGGACGAACACCGGGGAGCTGTTTTTT.

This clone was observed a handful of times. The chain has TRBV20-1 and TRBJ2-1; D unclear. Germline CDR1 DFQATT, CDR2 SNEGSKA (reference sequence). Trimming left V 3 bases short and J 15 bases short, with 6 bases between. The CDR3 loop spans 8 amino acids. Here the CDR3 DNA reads TGCAGTGCTAGCAACTCGTTCTTC. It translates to CSASNSFF.

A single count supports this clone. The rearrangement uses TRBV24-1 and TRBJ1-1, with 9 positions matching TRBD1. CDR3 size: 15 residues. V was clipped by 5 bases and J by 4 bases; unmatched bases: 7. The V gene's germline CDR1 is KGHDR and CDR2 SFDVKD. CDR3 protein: CATSGVGTGPTEAFF. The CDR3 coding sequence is TGTGCCACCAGTGGGGTCGGGACAGGGCCCACTGAAGCTTTCTTT.

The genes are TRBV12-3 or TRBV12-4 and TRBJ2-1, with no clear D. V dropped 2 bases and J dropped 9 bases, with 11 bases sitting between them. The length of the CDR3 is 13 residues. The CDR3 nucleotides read TGTGCCAGCAGTTTATTTTCGGGTGGTGAGCAGTTCTTC. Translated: CASSLFSGGEQFF.

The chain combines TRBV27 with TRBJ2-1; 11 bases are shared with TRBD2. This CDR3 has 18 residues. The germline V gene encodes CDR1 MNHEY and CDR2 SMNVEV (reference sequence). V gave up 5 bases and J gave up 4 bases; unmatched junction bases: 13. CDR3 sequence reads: CASSLRGLAGGQYNEQFF. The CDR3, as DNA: TGTGCCAGCAGTCTACGCGGGCTAGCGGGAGGCCAATACAATGAGCAGTTCTTC.

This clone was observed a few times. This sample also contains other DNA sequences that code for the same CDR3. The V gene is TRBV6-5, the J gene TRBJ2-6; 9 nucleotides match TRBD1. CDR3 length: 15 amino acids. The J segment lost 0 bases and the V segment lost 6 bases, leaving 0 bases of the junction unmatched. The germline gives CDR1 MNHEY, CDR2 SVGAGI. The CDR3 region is CASRTGGSGANVLTF. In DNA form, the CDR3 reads TGTGCCAGCAGGACAGGGGGCTCTGGGGCCAACGTCCTGACTTTC.

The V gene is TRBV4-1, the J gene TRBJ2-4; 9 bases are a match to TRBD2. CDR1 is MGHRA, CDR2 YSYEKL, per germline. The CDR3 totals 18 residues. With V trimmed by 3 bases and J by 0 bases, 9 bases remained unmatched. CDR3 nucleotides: TGCGCCAGCAGCCAGGGGTGGGCTAGCGGGATAGCCAAAAACATTCAGTACTTC. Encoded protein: CASSQGWASGIAKNIQYF.

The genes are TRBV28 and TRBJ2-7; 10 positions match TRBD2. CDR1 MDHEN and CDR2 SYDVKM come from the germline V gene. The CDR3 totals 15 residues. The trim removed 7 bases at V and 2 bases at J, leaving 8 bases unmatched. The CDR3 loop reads CASKLLAGIAYEQYF. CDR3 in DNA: TGTGCCAGCAAACTACTAGCGGGGATTGCCTACGAGCAGTACTTC. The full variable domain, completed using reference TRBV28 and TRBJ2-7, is DVKVTQSSRYLVKRTGEKVFLECVQDMDHENMFWYRQDPGLGLRLIYFSYDVKMKEKGDIPEGYSVSREKKERFSLILESASTNQTSMYLCASKLLAGIAYEQYFGPGTRLTVT.

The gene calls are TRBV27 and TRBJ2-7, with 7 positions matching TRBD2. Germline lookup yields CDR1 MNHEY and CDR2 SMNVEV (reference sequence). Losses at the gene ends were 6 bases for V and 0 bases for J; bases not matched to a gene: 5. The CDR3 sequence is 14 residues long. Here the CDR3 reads CASRWGGSSYEQYF. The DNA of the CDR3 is TGTGCCAGCAGATGGGGGGGGAGCTCCTACGAGCAGTACTTC.